Presented here are 4 T cell receptor beta chains from one specimen sequenced in a study of long-term antiretroviral therapy in people with HIV. Samples were assayed with immunoSEQ v3.0 at survey level. TCRdb keeps only in-frame clones here, not all; method: immunoSEQ multiplex PCR. The sample gives 35,000 to 40,000 clones, roughly 85% of which show up once; 10% is in the top ten. The sample was unsorted PBMCs, taken 2.2 years after starting antiretroviral therapy. These receptors came from a man between 18 and 35 years old with HIV.

The rearrangement uses TRBV6-1 and TRBJ2-3, with no clear D. The CDR3 runs to 14 residues. V dropped 2 bases and J dropped 4 bases, with 10 bases sitting between them. Per germline, CDR1 MNHNS and CDR2 SASEGT. The CDR3 region is CASSELGFPDTQYF. CDR3 bases: TGTGCCAGCAGTGAACTCGGGTTTCCAGATACGCAGTATTTT.

The CDR3 sequence: CASSRSPRDTEAFF. CDR3 nucleotide sequence: TGCGCCAGCAGCCGATCCCCCCGGGACACTGAAGCTTTCTTT. V and J are TRBV4-1 and TRBJ1-1; D uncertain. Trimming stripped 4 bases from V and 3 bases from J, with 12 bases between. CDR1 and CDR2 from the germline V gene are MGHRA and YSYEKL. The CDR3 extends over 14 amino acids.

In this sample, this clone turned up a few times. V and J are TRBV7-2 and TRBJ1-2; no clear D. Trimming cost V 5 bases and J 3 bases, with 13 bases left between them. The CDR3 extends over 14 amino acids. Per the germline V gene, CDR1 is SGHTA and CDR2 is FQGNSA. As DNA, the CDR3 is TGTGCCAGCAGCCCAACCGTAGCTGACTATGGCTACACCTTC. This sequence encodes CASSPTVADYGYTF.

J is TRBJ2-7 and V is TRBV6-6; D call uncertain. The germline V gene encodes CDR1 MNHNY and CDR2 SVGAGI (reference sequence). V lost 0 bases and J 0 bases, leaving 9 bases between the germline ends. The CDR3 runs to 15 residues. The CDR3 sequence: CASSYSQSYSYEQYF. The CDR3 DNA reads as TGTGCCAGCAGTTACTCGCAAAGTTACTCCTACGAGCAGTACTTC.